Following are 16 T cell receptor beta chains from one sample sequenced in a study of cytomegalovirus exposure and HLA in healthy donors. PCR primers comprised 60 Vbeta and 13 Jbeta primers. Sequencing used immunoSEQ multiplex PCR; TCRdb keeps in-frame clones, though not all of them. The table includes 85,000 to 100,000 clones, around 59% detected once. The sequencing sample was made of PBMCs. The origin of the receptors is a human donor in good health.

V is TRBV7-2 and J is TRBJ1-1; D remains ambiguous. The ends were cut back, 1 base at V and 6 bases at J, with 6 bases in the middle. Germline V gene sequence: CDR1 SGHTA, CDR2 FQGNSA. The CDR3 consists of 12 residues. CDR3 residues: CASSLVRAEAFF. CDR3 coding DNA: TGTGCCAGCAGCTTAGTCCGGGCTGAAGCTTTCTTT. The complete variable domain, with remaining parts taken from reference TRBV7-2 and TRBJ1-1, reads GAGVSQSPSNKVTEKGKDVELRCDPISGHTALYWYRQSLGQGLEFLIYFQGNSAPDKSGLPSDRFSAERTGGSVSTLTIQRTQQEDSAVYLCASSLVRAEAFFGQGTRLTVV.

The chain carries TRBV19 and TRBJ2-7; 10 positions match TRBD1. There are 14 residues in the CDR3. V lost 4 bases, J lost 6 bases, and 6 bases stayed unmatched. Germline V gives CDR1 LNHDA, CDR2 SQIVND (reference sequence). CDR3 loop: CASSTTGGHGEQYF. In DNA form, the CDR3 reads TGTGCCAGTAGTACGACAGGGGGCCATGGCGAGCAGTACTTC.

Only a few counts were recorded for this clone. The chain carries TRBV9 and TRBJ1-2; the match to TRBD1 covers 7 bases. V lost 4 bases, J lost 0 bases, and 6 bases stayed unmatched. The CDR3 runs to 15 residues. Germline V gives CDR1 SGDLS, CDR2 YYNGEE. The CDR3 here is CASSPWTGSNYGYTF. The CDR3 DNA reads TGTGCCAGCAGCCCGTGGACAGGTTCTAACTATGGCTACACCTTC.

This clone was seen a few times. The rearrangement uses TRBV19 and TRBJ1-3; 7 bases map to TRBD1. J lost 0 bases, V lost 4 bases, and 3 bases had no gene match. Germline CDR1 and CDR2: LNHDA and SQIVND (reference sequence). The CDR3 totals 15 residues. The CDR3 nucleotides are TGTGCCAGTAGTAAGGGACAGCTCTCTGGAAACACCATATATTTT. Translation gives CASSKGQLSGNTIYF. The variable domain in full, completed from reference TRBV19 and TRBJ1-3, reads DGGITQSPKYLFRKEGQNVTLSCEQNLNHDAMYWYRQDPGQGLRLIYYSQIVNDFQKGDIAEGYSVSREKKESFPLTVTSAQKNPTAFYLCASSKGQLSGNTIYFGEGSWLTVV.

This chain links TRBV11-2 with TRBJ2-3; perhaps TRBD1 as D (6 bases). V lost 4 bases and J lost 2, with 13 bases in between. Germline V gene data show CDR1 as SGHAT and CDR2 as FQNNGV. The CDR3 extends over 15 amino acids. Here the CDR3 reads CASSSGQYLTDTQYF. CDR3 nucleotides: TGTGCCAGCAGCTCCGGACAGTACCTCACAGATACGCAGTATTTT.

For this clone: This sample includes further DNA sequences coding for the same CDR3. This chain links TRBV5-1 with TRBJ2-5, with 10 nucleotides matching TRBD1. Per the germline V gene, CDR1 is SGHRS and CDR2 is YFSETQ. V shed 3 bases and J 2 bases; nucleotides not matched to a gene: 4. The CDR3 sequence is 15 residues long. This chain's CDR3 is CASSSGQGGQETQYF. The DNA for the CDR3 is TGCGCCAGCAGCTCAGGACAGGGGGGGCAAGAGACCCAGTACTTC.

The V call is TRBV5-1, the J call TRBJ2-3; D unresolved. V lost 4 bases to trimming and J lost 0 bases, with 9 bases between them. CDR3 length: 14 amino acids. Germline lookup yields CDR1 SGHRS and CDR2 YFSETQ. The CDR3 reads CASSPGMSTDTQYF. The CDR3 nucleotides read TGCGCCAGCAGCCCGGGTATGAGCACAGATACGCAGTATTTT.

The chain combines TRBV18 with TRBJ2-5, with 12 bases that match TRBD2. Losses at the gene ends were 3 bases for V and 6 bases for J; bases not matched to a gene: 8. The CDR3 covers 16 residues. Germline lookup yields CDR1 KGHSH and CDR2 LQKENI. CDR3 protein: CASSPLSSGGEQTQYF. The DNA of the CDR3 is TGTGCCAGCTCACCCCTCTCTAGCGGGGGGGAGCAGACCCAGTACTTC.

The rearrangement joins TRBV7-2 to TRBJ2-5, with 8 nucleotides matching TRBD1. In germline, CDR1 is SGHTA, CDR2 FQGNSA. The V segment lost 1 base and the J segment 2 bases; nucleotides outside the gene matches: 6. CDR3 length: 16 residues. CDR3 in DNA: TGTGCCAGCAGCTTAGGCGGGACAGGAACACAAGAGACCCAGTACTTC. Its protein product is CASSLGGTGTQETQYF.

This clone was picked up a small number of times. The chain links TRBV19 to TRBJ2-1; D gene unclear. Germline lookup yields CDR1 LNHDA and CDR2 SQIVND (reference sequence). Trimming stripped 7 bases from V and 6 bases from J, with 25 bases between. CDR3 size: 17 residues. DNA for the CDR3: TGTGCCAGTACCTCCAGATCTTACAATCCCCTTTCCAATGAGCAGTTCTTC. It yields the protein CASTSRSYNPLSNEQFF. The full variable domain, with the rest looked up from reference TRBV19 and TRBJ2-1, is DGGITQSPKYLFRKEGQNVTLSCEQNLNHDAMYWYRQDPGQGLRLIYYSQIVNDFQKGDIAEGYSVSREKKESFPLTVTSAQKNPTAFYLCASTSRSYNPLSNEQFFGPGTRLTVL.

The chain joins TRBV21-1 to TRBJ1-2; TRBD1, the D gene given by the table, was not confirmed from the DNA. TRBV21-1 counts as a pseudogene. The CDR3 is 14 amino acids. CDR3 amino acids: CASSKDTANYGYTF. CDR3 DNA sequence: TGTGCCAGCAGCAAAGACACAGCTAACTATGGCTACACCTTC.

This rearrangement joins TRBV5-1 to TRBJ2-2, with unresolved D. Germline loops: CDR1 SGHRS, CDR2 YFSETQ. Trimming stripped 0 bases from V and 6 bases from J, with 6 bases between. The CDR3 extends over 13 amino acids. The CDR3 DNA reads TGCGCCAGCAGCTTGGCCTTAGCCGGGGAGCTGTTTTTT. Translating it yields CASSLALAGELFF.

The chain is built from TRBV18 and TRBJ2-3; 8 bases map to TRBD1. With 2 bases clipped from V and 1 base from J, the junction kept 5 bases outside the gene matches. Germline CDR1 reads KGHSH; CDR2 reads LQKENI. CDR3 length: 16 residues. This CDR3 reads CASSPWAGGGTDTQYF. CDR3 in DNA: TGTGCCAGCTCACCATGGGCAGGGGGCGGCACAGATACGCAGTATTTT.

This sequence joins TRBV5-1 and TRBJ2-3; 10 nucleotides match TRBD1. Trimming cost V 4 bases and J 2 bases; bases outside gene matches: 7. The CDR3 is 16 residues long. Looked up from germline, CDR1 is SGHRS and CDR2 is YFSETQ. The DNA of the CDR3 is TGCGCCAGCAGCCCGGAGGGACAGGGGATCACAGATACGCAGTATTTT. Translating gives CASSPEGQGITDTQYF. The complete variable domain, with remaining parts taken from reference TRBV5-1 and TRBJ2-3, reads KAGVTQTPRYLIKTRGQQVTLSCSPISGHRSVSWYQQTPGQGLQFLFEYFSETQRNKGNFPGRFSGRQFSNSRSEMNVSTLELGDSALYLCASSPEGQGITDTQYFGPGTRLTVL.

The genes are TRBV19 and TRBJ1-2; 7 bases align to TRBD1. Unmatched junction bases numbered 6, after V lost 4 bases and J lost 10 bases. Germline CDR1 reads LNHDA; CDR2 reads SQIVND (reference sequence). The CDR3 runs 12 residues. Here the CDR3 DNA reads TGTGCCAGTAGTAAGAGACAGGGCACCTACACCTTC. This translates into CASSKRQGTYTF.

The chain is built from TRBV7-2 and TRBJ2-1; 8 bases match TRBD2. The germline CDR1 and CDR2 sequences are SGHTA and FQGNSA. The V and J ends lost 0 bases and 7 bases, in that order; junction bases with no gene match: 20. The CDR3 sequence is 20 residues long. CDR3 DNA sequence: TGTGCCAGCAGCTTAGCGCGCAGCGGGGGCCAGGATTGGAGGGGAAATGAGCAGTTCTTC. This gives the protein CASSLARSGGQDWRGNEQFF. The entire variable domain, with the rest obtained from reference TRBV7-2 and TRBJ2-1, is as follows: GAGVSQSPSNKVTEKGKDVELRCDPISGHTALYWYRQSLGQGLEFLIYFQGNSAPDKSGLPSDRFSAERTGGSVSTLTIQRTQQEDSAVYLCASSLARSGGQDWRGNEQFFGPGTRLTVL.